One sample yielded the 2 T cell receptor beta chains listed below, sequenced in a study of blood T cell repertoires in COVID-19. The protocol was immunoSEQ multiplex PCR, while the TCRdb copy is restricted to in-frame clones and leaves out a portion. The sample yields approximately 150,000 clones, more than 75% seen once. The sample consisted of peripheral blood. These receptors were obtained from a man aged 70 or older with active COVID-19.

The chain recombines TRBV5-4 with TRBJ1-2; D not certain. The CDR3 has 12 residues. Trimming removed 2 bases at V and 3 bases at J, with 5 bases between. Germline CDR1 reads SGHNT; CDR2 reads YYREEE (reference sequence). The CDR3 here is CASSFEYYGYTF. DNA of the CDR3: TGTGCCAGCAGCTTTGAGTACTATGGCTACACCTTC.

The rearrangement joins TRBV5-1 to TRBJ2-6; tentatively, D is TRBD1 (7 bases). The CDR3 spans 18 residues. Germline CDR1 is SGHRS and CDR2 is YFSETQ. The V and J ends lost 4 bases and 1 base respectively, with 18 bases between them. CDR3 region: CASSAPRQGGSGANVLTF. CDR3 DNA sequence: TGCGCCAGCAGCGCCCCCCGGCAGGGGGGTTCTGGGGCCAACGTCCTGACTTTC.